The present T cell receptor (beta chain) was sequenced within a study of blood T cell repertoires in COVID-19 (dated by TCRdb to 2020 to 2022). Concerning the study at large: Samples from collaborators originated in the United States, Italy and Spain and spanned both the acute and convalescent phases of COVID-19. The prospective study material was composed of cDNA or gDNA derived from T cells, B-cell-depleted T cells, or PBMCs. Deeply sampled blood TCRbeta repertoires from subjects exposed to, actively infected with, or recovered from COVID-19 were included in the dataset. The repertoires were released in a freely available public database intended as a resource for research on the immune response to SARS-CoV-2. Samples were obtained from the ongoing ImmuneRACE study (first 160 participants) and from about 1,300 subjects provided by 6 global collaborators. A de-identified subject ID, COVID-19 status, age in years and sex were almost always included in the sample metadata. Where available, HLA class I and class II types were taken from metadata supplied by the sample provider and were not determined by assay-based typing. The paper's findings and limits, for the study overall: The amount of clinical and demographic metadata varied by source and participant and was provided uncurated.

The immunoSEQ Assay, a bias-controlled multiplex PCR, was used to amplify TCRbeta CDR3 regions from genomic DNA. The authors' pipeline ran thus. Within the assay, amplification of reference gene primers was used to estimate how many nucleated cells each sample contained. Sequence reads were collapsed and filtered to measure the absolute abundance of every unique TCRbeta CDR3 rearrangement. Productive Simpson clonality was computed per sample as the square root of Simpson's diversity index over productive rearrangements. TCRdb mirrors the immuneACCESS table, restricted to in-frame sequences. Some clones are absent from its copies; in checked studies, under half trace to an unresolved V gene, and the reason for the others is unknown. V and J calls and clone size are as listed in that table; D and trimming were resolved from the DNA. This sample has about 73,000 clones in its table, and roughly nine tenths of those were observed once. The ten largest account for about 10% of the sample.

Collaborating institutions collected whole blood in K2EDTA tubes following their own protocols. For TCRbeta analysis, collaborators shipped samples in one of three forms: frozen whole blood, isolated PBMCs, or DNA extracted from either of those sample types. This clone turned up a few times. Its cognate antigen has yet to be identified. No base quality values were provided; no much bigger clone lies one nucleotide off. Trimming takes 2 bases from V and 8 bases from J, and the germline ends sit 18 bases apart. CDR1 and CDR2, looked up from the germline V gene, are MGHRA and YSYEKL. Counted from cysteine to phenylalanine, this CDR3 has 15 amino acids. CDR3 DNA is the only sequence kept; it has 45 bases, read in frame from the first base.

The receptor was derived from a man older than 75 with acute or convalescent COVID-19. Here the chain combines TRBV4-1 and TRBJ1-2; a tentative D call is TRBD1 (5 bases match). The source material was peripheral blood. The CDR3 sequence is CASSQTQGRWEGYTF. The DNA sequence is TGCGCCAGCAGCCAAACTCAGGGTCGGTGGGAAGGCTACACCTTC.